Detailed here is one T cell receptor (beta chain). This sample stems from a study of control samples from healthy donors and cancer patients. Clones were read by immunoSEQ multiplex PCR, and TCRdb kept only the in-frame ones, dropping some. The sample yields 100,000 to 150,000 clones, roughly 84% seen once. This CDR3 has 11 residues. The germline V gene encodes CDR1 SQVTM and CDR2 ANQGSEA. V was clipped by 0 bases and J by 4 bases, with 3 bases between them. Sequenced: blood. The gene calls are TRBV29-1 and TRBJ1-2; D is unresolved. This receptor was obtained from a man between 35 and 55 years old in good health. The CDR3 DNA follows: TGCAGCGTTGAAGAGACCTATGGCTACACCTTC. This encodes CSVEETYGYTF.